One sample yielded the 4 T cell receptor beta chains listed below, sequenced in a study of blood T cell repertoires in COVID-19. Sequenced by immunoSEQ multiplex PCR; TCRdb stores in-frame clones only, minus some. Among more than 95,000 clones listed, around 86% were seen once. Material: peripheral blood. All receptors come from a man aged 50 to 59 with acute or convalescent COVID-19.

The gene calls are TRBV28 and TRBJ2-7; D might be TRBD2 (5 bases). The V gene's germline CDR1 is MDHEN and CDR2 SYDVKM. The V gene lost 7 bases and the J gene lost 1 base, with 14 bases spanning the gap. The CDR3 sequence is 14 residues long. The CDR3 nucleotides are TGTGCCAGCACCTGGAGGACCACATCCTACGAGCAGTACTTC. Encoded protein: CASTWRTTSYEQYF. Together with reference TRBV28 and TRBJ2-7, the CDR3 gives the full variable domain: DVKVTQSSRYLVKRTGEKVFLECVQDMDHENMFWYRQDPGLGLRLIYFSYDVKMKEKGDIPEGYSVSREKKERFSLILESASTNQTSMYLCASTWRTTSYEQYFGPGTRLTVT.

The rearrangement joins TRBV6-5 to TRBJ2-7; 7 bases map to TRBD2. Germline assignment: CDR1 MNHEY and CDR2 SVGAGI. The CDR3 is made up of 13 amino acids. V was clipped by 0 bases and J by 6 bases; unmatched bases: 2. CDR3 sequence (DNA): TGTGCCAGCAGTTACTCCCGGGGGGTCGAGCAGTACTTC. This codes for CASSYSRGVEQYF.

The CDR3 bases are TGTGCCAGGGCGACGGGACTCCAAGAGACCCAGTACTTC. Translation: CARATGLQETQYF. The rearrangement links TRBV2 to TRBJ2-5, with D possibly being TRBD2 (6 bases). V shed 9 bases and J shed 1 base, with 12 bases lying between them. CDR1 SNHLY and CDR2 FYNNEI come from the germline V gene. CDR3 length: 13 amino acids.

This clone turned up a few times. The CDR3 DNA sequence: TGTGCCAGCAGGGTTACAGATAATGAAAAACTGTTTTTT. Translation: CASRVTDNEKLFF. The V call is TRBV6-5, the J call TRBJ1-4; D unclear. The V gene's germline CDR1 is MNHEY and CDR2 SVGAGI. CDR3 length: 13 residues. V lost 6 bases and J 4 bases, leaving 9 bases between the germline ends.